This T cell receptor beta chain was recorded in a study of T-cell reconstitution after alpha-beta-depleted transplantation in children. This clonotype was detected many times. What it binds is unknown. Construction of the TCRbeta library involved unique molecular identifiers. One entry per CDR3 protein results from TCRdb running MiXCR on the PCR reads. The sample consists of approximately 490,000 distinct CDR3 sequences, about 10% of them appearing once. Study-level findings and limits: Day-60 TCRbeta diversity that was high in some patients was derived from surviving recipient T cells and thymic progenitors. Hyperexpanded clones declined; after one year, newly produced T cells mostly supplied diversity. Alpha-beta T cells present about two months after transplant were reported to originate from several hundred expanded graft clones.

The source is a child between 2 and 9 years old with inherited bone marrow failure, due to receive a stem cell transplant. This specimen was PBMCs, taken before TCRalphabeta/CD19-depleted stem cell transplant.

CDR3 region: CASSPPEGAGGPYEQYF. The CDR3 region has the DNA TGTGCCAGCAGCCCCCCCGAGGGGGCGGGAGGGCCTTACGAGCAGTACTTC. V and J are TRBV7-9 and TRBJ2-7; 9 bases map to TRBD2. Per germline, CDR1 SEHNR and CDR2 FQNEAQ (reference sequence). There are 17 residues in the CDR3. Trimming took 5 bases from V and 4 from J; bases not matched to a gene: 15.